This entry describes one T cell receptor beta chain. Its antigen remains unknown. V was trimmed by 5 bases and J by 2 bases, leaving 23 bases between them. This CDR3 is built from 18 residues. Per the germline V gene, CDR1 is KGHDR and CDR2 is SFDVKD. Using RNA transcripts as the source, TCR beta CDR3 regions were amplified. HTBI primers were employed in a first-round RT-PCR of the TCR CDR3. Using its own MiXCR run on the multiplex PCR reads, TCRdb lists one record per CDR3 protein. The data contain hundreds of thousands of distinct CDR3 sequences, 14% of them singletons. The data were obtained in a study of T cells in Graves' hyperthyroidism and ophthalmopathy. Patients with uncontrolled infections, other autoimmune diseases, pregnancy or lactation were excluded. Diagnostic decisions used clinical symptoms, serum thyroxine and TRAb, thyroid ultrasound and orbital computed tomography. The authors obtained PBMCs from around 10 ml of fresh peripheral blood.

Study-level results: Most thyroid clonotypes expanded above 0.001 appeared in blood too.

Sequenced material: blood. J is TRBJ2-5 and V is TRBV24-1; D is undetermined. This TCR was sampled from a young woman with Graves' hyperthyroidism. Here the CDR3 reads CATSANFGPVFGQETQYF. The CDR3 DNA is TGTGCCACCAGTGCCAATTTTGGCCCCGTGTTTGGACAAGAGACCCAGTACTTC.